Shown below are 9 T cell receptor beta chains from a single sample sequenced in a study of T cells in Graves' hyperthyroidism and ophthalmopathy. Template material for amplifying TCR beta CDR3 regions consisted of RNA transcripts. Primed by the HTBI set, a first-round RT-PCR was run on the TCR CDR3. TCRdb reprocessed the multiplex PCR reads via MiXCR and lists one record per CDR3 protein. The sample records about 420,000 distinct CDR3 sequences, around 15% being singletons. The specimen was blood. The receptors here all came from a woman aged 18-30 years with Graves' hyperthyroidism.

This clonotype was picked up many times. DNA for the CDR3: TGCAGTGCTAGTAGTGTGAAGGGGGGCCACGAGCAGTACTTC. Amino acids: CSASSVKGGHEQYF. The V call is TRBV20-1, the J call TRBJ2-7; either TRBD1 or TRBD2 may supply D (6 bases each). Germline lookup yields CDR1 DFQATT and CDR2 SNEGSKA (reference sequence). This CDR3 is 14 amino acids long. V lost 3 bases and J lost 5, with 17 bases in between.

Notes on this clonotype: Just one base apart from a much larger clone, this may be a read error. The chain uses TRBV20-1 and TRBJ1-2, with D possibly TRBD1 on 6 matching bases. The CDR3 has 14 amino acids. CDR1 DFQATT and CDR2 SNEGSKA come from the germline V gene (reference sequence). Trimming removed 4 bases from V and 7 bases from J, with 19 bases in between. The CDR3, as DNA: TGCAGTGCTACCCCCCCCGGGACACAGCTTGGCTACACCTTC. Its translation: CSATPPGTQLGYTF.

This clonotype has ten or more counts. This sequence joins TRBV30 and TRBJ2-3; D is unresolved. V was pared by 3 bases and J by 4 bases, with 2 bases between. The V gene's germline CDR1 is GTSNPN and CDR2 SVGIG (reference sequence). This CDR3 contains 10 residues. This CDR3 is CAWRSDTQYF. The CDR3 bases are TGTGCCTGGAGATCAGATACGCAGTATTTT.

This clonotype was observed many times. The junction does not match germline at one end; this may be a read error. The chain is built from TRBV5-1 and TRBJ1-5; weak D call: TRBD1 (6 bases). CDR1 SGHRS and CDR2 YFSETQ come from the germline V gene. The CDR3 has 14 residues. DNA of the CDR3: TGTGCCAGCAGTTTAGGGGGTGGAAATCAGCCCCAGCATTTT. Translating it yields CASSLGGGNQPQHF.

This clonotype was observed at least ten times. The V call is TRBV28, the J call TRBJ2-7; TRBD1 might be the D (6 bases). Looked up from germline, CDR1 is MDHEN and CDR2 is SYDVKM. This CDR3 has 14 residues. The germline V and J ends were trimmed by 3 bases and 4 bases, with 13 bases remaining between them. For the CDR3, the DNA is TGTGCCAGCAGTTTCGGGACAAGAACGTACGAGCAGTACTTC. It specifies CASSFGTRTYEQYF.

Ten or more counts support this clonotype. V usage is TRBV20-1 and J usage is TRBJ2-1; 12 bases align to TRBD2. The V and J ends lost 5 bases and 7 bases, in that order; junction bases with no gene match: 12. The CDR3 sequence is 16 residues long. CDR1 and CDR2 from the germline V gene are DFQATT and SNEGSKA (reference sequence). CDR3 in amino acids: CSALPITSGRNNEQFF. In DNA, the CDR3 is TGCAGTGCTCTGCCGATTACTAGCGGGAGGAATAATGAGCAGTTCTTC.

The CDR3 loop reads CASPTGPSGSYEQYF. CDR3 DNA sequence: TGTGCCAGCCCAACGGGCCCTAGCGGGAGCTACGAGCAGTACTTC. The chain has TRBV28 and TRBJ2-7; 10 positions agree with TRBD2. With 8 bases clipped from V and 3 bases from J, the junction kept 10 bases outside the gene matches. The CDR3 length is 15 residues. CDR1 and CDR2 (germline): MDHEN, SYDVKM.

This clonotype came up a few times. A much more abundant neighbour one base away suggests this may be a read error. The V call is TRBV28, the J call TRBJ2-4; maybe TRBD2 (5 bases). Germline V gene data show CDR1 as MDHEN and CDR2 as SYDVKM. The CDR3 spans 15 residues. CDR3 sequence: CASSLFSLAKNIQHF. CDR3 bases: TGTGCCAGCAGTTTATTCAGTCTAGCCAAAAACATTCAGCACTTC. Looking up the rest from reference TRBV28 and TRBJ2-4 gives the full variable domain: DVKVTQSSRYLVKRTGEKVFLECVQDMDHENMFWYRQDPGLGLRLIYFSYDVKMKEKGDIPEGYSVSREKKERFSLILESASTNQTSMYLCASSLFSLAKNIQHFGAGTRLSVL.

This clonotype was seen ten or more times. V gene TRBV27 combines with J gene TRBJ2-1; the match to TRBD1 covers 10 bases. V shed 5 bases and J 2 bases; nucleotides not matched to a gene: 9. This CDR3 is 17 amino acids long. From germline, CDR1 is MNHEY and CDR2 SMNVEV (reference sequence). The CDR3 DNA sequence: TGTGCCAGCAGTCCTTATTCGGACAGGGGGACCTACAATGAGCAGTTCTTC. Amino acids: CASSPYSDRGTYNEQFF.